This T cell receptor beta chain was found in a study of OX40 agonist ivuxolimab in advanced cancers. Study-wide background: Prior checkpoint blockade (anti-PD-1, anti-PD-L1 or anti-CTLA-4) was permitted; 35% to 50% had it. Three patients, one with hepatocellular carcinoma and two with cutaneous melanoma, achieved partial responses. Study observations and caveats: Among T cells, CD8+ cells averaged more expanded clones than CD4+ cells.

This clone has a handful of counts. Its antigen is undetermined. The CDR3 length is 15 residues. In germline, CDR1 is GTSNPN, CDR2 SVGIG (reference sequence). V dropped 0 bases and J dropped 4; count of bases not matched to a gene: 5. Assay used: immunoSEQ multiplex PCR; TCRdb lists only in-frame clones, some missing. The data contain 50,000 to 70,000 clones, more than 75% of them singletons. The sequencing used CD4+ or CD8+ T cells sorted from blood, collected in a trial of the OX40 agonist ivuxolimab. The chain uses TRBV30 and TRBJ1-2, with 10 bases matching TRBD1. The TCR was taken from an adult with an advanced solid tumor such as melanoma, head and neck, liver or kidney cancer. This chain's CDR3 is CAWSVPRTGGYGYTF. The CDR3 DNA reads as TGTGCCTGGAGTGTACCCCGGACAGGGGGCTATGGCTACACCTTC.